These 20 T cell receptor beta chains originate from one sample sequenced in a study of T cells in Graves' hyperthyroidism and ophthalmopathy. RNA transcripts yielded amplified TCR beta CDR3 regions. The TCR CDR3 first-round RT-PCR relied on the HTBI primer set. One entry per CDR3 protein, called by TCRdb with MiXCR from the multiplex PCR reads. The table has 600,000 or so distinct CDR3 sequences, around 15% seen once; the top ten hold around 12%. Sequencing used blood. The receptors shown here come from a woman between 45 and 65 years old with Graves' ophthalmopathy.

This clonotype was observed a few times. The chain has TRBV19 and TRBJ1-1; D is ambiguous. This CDR3 is built from 15 residues. Trimming took off 3 bases at V and 4 bases at J, with 15 bases between the two ends. The germline gives CDR1 LNHDA, CDR2 SQIVND (reference sequence). In DNA form, the CDR3 reads TGTGCCAGTAGTATTAATCAAGTTGGAGGCACTGAAGCTTTCTTT. Translated, it gives CASSINQVGGTEAFF.

Many counts were recorded for this clonotype. The J gene is TRBJ1-5, the V gene TRBV24-1; TRBD1 aligns across 11 bases. The length of the CDR3 is 15 residues. CDR1 is KGHDR, CDR2 SFDVKD, per germline. The trim removed 3 bases at V and 7 bases at J, leaving 4 bases unmatched. This CDR3 is CATSDRTGGRQPQHF. In nucleotides, the CDR3 is TGTGCCACCAGTGATCGGACAGGGGGCAGGCAGCCCCAGCATTTT.

In its sample, this clonotype was seen many times. The chain carries TRBV7-9 and TRBJ2-1; no definite D call. Per the germline V gene, CDR1 is SEHNR and CDR2 is FQNEAQ (reference sequence). Trimming pared 2 bases from V and 1 base from J, leaving 21 bases between. This CDR3 spans 19 amino acids. The CDR3 bases are TGTGCCAGCAGCTTAAGGTTAGTCGACCGCCACGTTTCCTACAATGAGCAGTTCTTC. This encodes CASSLRLVDRHVSYNEQFF.

This clonotype was recorded many times. The chain employs TRBV7-2 and TRBJ1-1, with D hard to call. V gave up 4 bases and J gave up 1 base, with 4 bases separating them. CDR1 and CDR2 (germline): SGHTA, FQGNSA. CDR3 length: 12 amino acids. The DNA for the CDR3 is TGTGCCAGCAGCTACTCGAACACTGAAGCTTTCTTT. Its protein product is CASSYSNTEAFF.

The chain joins TRBV6-1 to TRBJ1-2; D gene uncertain. Germline loops: CDR1 MNHNS, CDR2 SASEGT. Between the trimmed V and J ends, which lost 5 bases and 4 bases, there was a span of 20 bases. The CDR3 is made up of 16 amino acids. The DNA for the CDR3 is TGTGCCAGCAGTCAACCTACCTCAGGACGTGGCTATGGCTACACCTTC. Encoded protein: CASSQPTSGRGYGYTF.

This clonotype showed up many times. The V and J genes are TRBV7-2 and TRBJ2-3; perhaps TRBD2 as D (5 bases). Germline CDR1 SGHTA, CDR2 FQGNSA. The V end lost 1 base, the J end lost 5 bases, and 13 bases lay between the germline ends. The CDR3 covers 15 residues. CDR3 residues: CASSLEAGRRDTQYF. The DNA for the CDR3 is TGTGCCAGCAGCTTAGAGGCGGGCCGGAGAGATACGCAGTATTTT.

This clonotype was found many times. The chain combines TRBV11-2 with TRBJ2-1; 11 bases match TRBD2. The germline CDR1 and CDR2 sequences are SGHAT and FQNNGV. The CDR3 length is 15 residues. After removal of 2 bases from V and 8 bases from J, the junction contained 5 bases not matched to a gene. CDR3 nucleotide sequence: TGTGCCAGCAGCTTAATACTAGCGGGAGCGGATGAGCAGTTCTTC. Translating it yields CASSLILAGADEQFF.

This clonotype has a count of ten or more. This could be a read error, since a much larger clone is one nucleotide away. This chain links TRBV3-1 with TRBJ2-1, with TRBD2 matching 11 bases. This CDR3 region has 15 residues. V was pared by 3 bases and J by 4 bases, with 2 bases of the junction left unmatched. Germline V gene sequence: CDR1 LGHDT, CDR2 YNNKEL (reference sequence). The CDR3 bases are TGTGCCAGCAGCCACGGGACTAGCGGATACAATGAGCAGTTCTTC. Translation: CASSHGTSGYNEQFF.

This clonotype was observed at least ten times. The chain recombines TRBV27 with TRBJ1-2; no reliable D call. Germline lookup yields CDR1 MNHEY and CDR2 SMNVEV (reference sequence). Trimming stripped 5 bases from V and 4 bases from J, with 38 bases between. CDR3 length: 22 amino acids. The CDR3 here is CASSPLVVDLETVLFPFYGYTF. DNA of the CDR3: TGTGCCAGCAGTCCCCTAGTGGTGGACCTGGAAACCGTTCTTTTCCCATTCTATGGCTACACCTTC.

The V call is TRBV12-3 or TRBV12-4, the J call TRBJ2-3, with a weak D call TRBD1 (5 bases). Between the trimmed V and J ends, which lost 6 bases and 2 bases, there was a span of 12 bases. CDR3 length equals 14 residues. The CDR3 reads CASSRGHYTDTQYF. The CDR3 DNA reads as TGTGCCAGCAGCCGCGGACATTACACAGATACGCAGTATTTT.

This clonotype occurred a few times. One end of the junction is discordant with germline, which a read error may explain. V gene TRBV4-2 combines with J gene TRBJ2-6; 10 positions agree with TRBD2. Germline CDR1 LGHNA, CDR2 YNFKEQ. The CDR3 spans 18 residues. CDR3 DNA: TGTGCCAGCAGCCAAGTAGCAGCGGGGGGGGCTGGGGCCAGCGTCCTGACTTTC. This encodes CASSQVAAGGAGASVLTF.

This clonotype was observed a few times. V is TRBV4-2 and J is TRBJ2-3; 10 bases fit TRBD1. V gave up 0 bases and J gave up 1 base; unmatched junction bases: 4. The length of the CDR3 is 17 residues. Germline assignment: CDR1 LGHNA and CDR2 YNFKEQ. The CDR3, as DNA: TGTGCCAGCAGCCAAGACCCCGGGACAGGGGGCACAGATACGCAGTATTTT. Protein sequence: CASSQDPGTGGTDTQYF.

This clonotype has ten or more counts. The chain is built from TRBV27 and TRBJ2-2; 10 bases align to TRBD1. The CDR3 is 16 amino acids. Trimming removed 5 bases from V and 4 bases from J; junction bases left unmatched: 7. CDR1 MNHEY and CDR2 SMNVEV come from the germline V gene (reference sequence). The CDR3 here is CASSIRGQGRTGELFF. DNA for the CDR3: TGTGCCAGCAGTATTAGGGGACAGGGGCGCACCGGGGAGCTGTTTTTT.

This clonotype occurred many times. The CDR3 nucleotides are TGTGCCAGCAGTTTAGGGGGACAGGGGCGCGATGGCTACACCTTC. Its translation is CASSLGGQGRDGYTF. The chain recombines TRBV12-3 or TRBV12-4 with TRBJ1-2; TRBD1 matches at 10 bases. Trimming cost V 1 base and J 6 bases; bases outside gene matches: 5. The CDR3 covers 15 residues.

Ten or more counts support this clonotype. V and J are TRBV28 and TRBJ2-3; TRBD2 matches 7 bases. Per germline, CDR1 MDHEN and CDR2 SYDVKM. Trimming cost V 2 bases and J 3 bases; bases outside gene matches: 5. This CDR3 has 15 residues. CDR3 bases: TGTGCCAGCAGTTTAATGTTCGGGGGGACAGATACGCAGTATTTT. It specifies CASSLMFGGTDTQYF.

This clonotype came up a few times. The V and J genes are TRBV3-1 and TRBJ1-1; the D gene is possibly TRBD1 (6 bases). V lost 2 bases, J lost 5 bases, and 18 bases lay in between. This CDR3 spans 16 amino acids. From germline, CDR1 is LGHDT and CDR2 YNNKEL (reference sequence). The CDR3 sequence is CASSQLGGLGGTEAFF. CDR3 in DNA: TGTGCCAGCAGCCAACTAGGGGGGTTGGGGGGGACTGAAGCTTTCTTT.

This clonotype was recorded at least ten times. V usage is TRBV7-2 and J usage is TRBJ2-6, with 11 bases aligning to TRBD2. There are 18 residues in the CDR3. Germline trimming cut 5 bases from V and 0 bases from J; bases unmatched to any gene: 6. CDR1 is SGHTA and CDR2 is FQGNSA in the germline V gene. CDR3: CASSMIAGGLSGANVLTF. The DNA for the CDR3 is TGTGCCAGCAGCATGATAGCGGGAGGGCTCTCTGGGGCCAACGTCCTGACTTTC.

This clonotype turned up a few times. This chain links TRBV20-1 with TRBJ2-1; TRBD2 aligns across 13 bases. Germline trimming cut 3 bases from V and 8 bases from J; bases unmatched to any gene: 4. CDR3 length equals 14 residues. The germline V gene has CDR1 DFQATT and CDR2 SNEGSKA (reference sequence). CDR3 DNA: TGCAGTGCTAGTAAACTAGCGGGAGGGCATGAGCAGTTCTTC. Translated, it gives CSASKLAGGHEQFF.

The DNA of the CDR3 is TGCAGTGCTAGAGGACAATGCCTCACAGATACGCAGTATTTT. Protein product: CSARGQCLTDTQYF. The V and J genes are TRBV20-1 and TRBJ2-3; unclear D gene. V gave up 1 base and J gave up 2 bases, with 10 bases separating them. Germline CDR1 and CDR2: DFQATT and SNEGSKA (reference sequence). The CDR3 is 14 amino acids.

This clonotype was seen many times. The chain combines TRBV7-9 with TRBJ1-2; the match to TRBD1 covers 9 bases. CDR1 is SEHNR, CDR2 FQNEAQ, per germline (reference sequence). The CDR3 covers 15 residues. The junction had 7 bases not matched to a gene; V was cut back by 5 bases and J by 3 bases. CDR3 nucleotides: TGTGCCAGCAGCGCAAGACAGGGGGTTGACTATGGCTACACCTTC. Translation: CASSARQGVDYGYTF.